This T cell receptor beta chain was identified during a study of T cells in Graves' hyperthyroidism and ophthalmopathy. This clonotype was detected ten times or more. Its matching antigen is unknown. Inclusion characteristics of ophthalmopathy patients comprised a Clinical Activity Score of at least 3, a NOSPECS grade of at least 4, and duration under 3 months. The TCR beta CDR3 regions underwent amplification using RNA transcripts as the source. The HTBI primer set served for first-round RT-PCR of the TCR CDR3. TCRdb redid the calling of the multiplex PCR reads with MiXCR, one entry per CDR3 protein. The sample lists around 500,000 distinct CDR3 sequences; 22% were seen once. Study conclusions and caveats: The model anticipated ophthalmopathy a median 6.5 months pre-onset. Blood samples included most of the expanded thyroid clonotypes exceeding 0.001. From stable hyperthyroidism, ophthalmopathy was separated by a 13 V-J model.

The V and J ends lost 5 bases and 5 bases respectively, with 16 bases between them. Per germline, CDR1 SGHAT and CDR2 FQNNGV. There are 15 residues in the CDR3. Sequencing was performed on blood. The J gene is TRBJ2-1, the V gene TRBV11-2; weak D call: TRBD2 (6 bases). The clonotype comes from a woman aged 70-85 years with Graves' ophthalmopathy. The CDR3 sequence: CASSDAGTENNEQFF. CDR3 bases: TGTGCCAGCAGCGACGCCGGGACTGAGAACAATGAGCAGTTCTTC.